The rows below give T cell receptor beta chains drawn from one sample of a study of blood T cell repertoires in COVID-19. The protocol was immunoSEQ multiplex PCR, while the TCRdb copy is restricted to in-frame clones and leaves out a portion. The sample yields around 270,000 clones, 75% to 90% seen once. Sequenced: PBMCs or T cells enriched from blood (not recorded which). The source is a woman in her thirties who had recovered from COVID-19. Each CDR3 is given with its conserved first and last residue. The order of the fields is V gene, J gene, D gene, clone size, CDR3 DNA, CDR3 protein. D genes are given only for firm matches. For some rows the clone size is stated as once, few or many, or as a class when expanded; others skip it.

TRBV19	TRBJ1-4	.	.	TGTGCCAGTAGTGTCCCTCAGGAAACTAATGAAAAACTGTTTTTT	CASSVPQETNEKLFF
TRBV28	TRBJ1-1	.	.	TGTGCCAGCAGTTGGGACACGAACACTGAAGCTTTCTTT	CASSWDTNTEAFF
TRBV10-3	TRBJ2-7	.	.	TGTGCCATCAGTGCTGGGACAAGCCTGAGTGGGGGCTCCGAGCAGTACTTC	CAISAGTSLSGGSEQYF
TRBV6-6	TRBJ1-2	TRBD1	.	TGTGCCAGCAGTTACGAGCAGGGGGTGGGCTATGGCTACACCTTC	CASSYEQGVGYGYTF
TRBV27	TRBJ2-7	TRBD1	few	TGTGCCAGCAGCCCGGACAGGGGCTACGAGCAGTACTTC	CASSPDRGYEQYF
TRBV7-8	TRBJ2-7	TRBD1	.	TGTGCCAGCAGCTTGCACAGGGGGTACGAGCAGTACTTC	CASSLHRGYEQYF
TRBV4-2	TRBJ2-7	TRBD2	few	TGTGCCAGCAGCGAAGAGGTTCGACTAGCGGGATACTACGAGCAGTACTTC	CASSEEVRLAGYYEQYF
TRBV11-2	TRBJ1-1	.	.	TGTGCCAGCAGCTTATCGGTCCTCGGAGGCACTGAAGCTTTCTTT	CASSLSVLGGTEAFF
TRBV11-2	TRBJ1-1	TRBD1	.	TGTGCCAGCAGCGACAGGGGGGGGATGAACACTGAAGCTTTCTTT	CASSDRGGMNTEAFF
TRBV6-1	TRBJ1-5	.	once	TGTGCCAGCAGTGAAGGGTCACGGAAAGGAGGACAGCCCCAGCATTTT	CASSEGSRKGGQPQHF
TRBV27	TRBJ1-2	.	.	TGTGCCAGCAGTTTATTGTCGGGGTTCGTAGCTAACTATGGCTACACCTTC	CASSLLSGFVANYGYTF
TRBV25-1	TRBJ2-3	TRBD2	.	TGTGCCAGCACTCCATCGACTAGCGGAAGCACAGATACGCAGTATTTT	CASTPSTSGSTDTQYF
TRBV19	TRBJ2-1	.	once	TGTGCCAGTAGTATCTTGGCGGGAAGGGTAAATGAGCAGTTCTTC	CASSILAGRVNEQFF
TRBV28	TRBJ1-4	.	.	TGTGCCAGCAGTTTATACTATGCAACTAATGAAAAACTGTTTTTT	CASSLYYATNEKLFF
TRBV3-1/TRBV3-2	TRBJ1-2	.	few	TGTGCCAGCAGCCAAGGGCCCACGGCAGGGGCCTATGGCTACACCTTC	CASSQGPTAGAYGYTF
TRBV7-6	TRBJ1-1	.	once	TGTGCCAGCAGCTTAGGTCACAGAAGGAACACTGAAGCTTTCTTT	CASSLGHRRNTEAFF
TRBV11-3	TRBJ1-1	.	.	TGTGCCAGCAGCTCCCAGGGTAACACTGAAGCTTTCTTT	CASSSQGNTEAFF
TRBV28	TRBJ1-6	.	.	TGTGCCAGCAGTTTGGAGTATCAGGGGAATTCACCCCTCCACTTT	CASSLEYQGNSPLHF
TRBV19	TRBJ1-1	.	few	TGTGCCAGTAGTAAGGCTCCAGGGGAGAACACTGAAGCTTTCTTT	CASSKAPGENTEAFF
TRBV5-1	TRBJ2-1	TRBD2	.	TGCGCCAGCAGCTTAGAATCCGGGACTAGTTTTTTCAATGAGCAGTTCTTC	CASSLESGTSFFNEQFF
TRBV27	TRBJ2-7	TRBD1	.	TGTGCCAGCAGTTTTACGGGGACAGCCTACGAGCAGTACTTC	CASSFTGTAYEQYF
TRBV3-1/TRBV3-2	TRBJ2-7	.	.	TGTGCCAGCAGCCAAGCCCGGGGCTACGAGCAGTACTTC	CASSQARGYEQYF
TRBV28	TRBJ1-5	.	.	TGTGCCAGCAGTTTATCCGGAGTCTACAGGCGGGGCAGCAATCAGCCCCAGCATTTT	CASSLSGVYRRGSNQPQHF
TRBV10-3	TRBJ2-1	.	few	TGTGCCACAGGGGAGAGGGGGGGCCCTCGGGAGCAGTTCTTC	CATGERGGPREQFF
TRBV5-1	TRBJ1-2	TRBD1	medium-sized	TGCGCCAGCAGCTGGACAGGGGGCGACTATGGCTACACCTTC	CASSWTGGDYGYTF